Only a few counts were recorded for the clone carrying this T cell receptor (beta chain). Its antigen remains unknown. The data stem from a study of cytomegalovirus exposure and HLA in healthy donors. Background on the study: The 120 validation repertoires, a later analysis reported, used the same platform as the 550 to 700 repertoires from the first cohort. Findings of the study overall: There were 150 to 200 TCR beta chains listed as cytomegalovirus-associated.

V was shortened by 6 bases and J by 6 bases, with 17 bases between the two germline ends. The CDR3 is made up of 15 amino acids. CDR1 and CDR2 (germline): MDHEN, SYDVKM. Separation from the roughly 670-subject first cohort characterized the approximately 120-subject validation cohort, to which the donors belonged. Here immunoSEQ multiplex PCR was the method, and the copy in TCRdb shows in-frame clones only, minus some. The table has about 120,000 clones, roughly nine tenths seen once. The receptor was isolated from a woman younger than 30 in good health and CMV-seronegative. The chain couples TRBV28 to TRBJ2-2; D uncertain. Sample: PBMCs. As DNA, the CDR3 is TGTGCCAGCAGCTACCCGGGTCCCCGCCCCGGGGAGCTGTTTTTT. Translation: CASSYPGPRPGELFF.